Listed below are T cell receptor beta chains from one sample, sequenced in a study of shared clonotypes between healthy human individuals. Clones were sequenced by immunoSEQ multiplex PCR, and TCRdb holds only the in-frame ones, with some missing. The table lists roughly 2 million clones, about 95% of them singletons. Sequencing input: naive CD8+ T cells sorted from blood. The receptors shown here come from a man between 18 and 35 years old in good health. CDR3s include the opening cysteine and the closing phenylalanine or tryptophan. Each record gives: V gene, J gene, CDR3 protein.

>TRBV19|TRBJ2-2
CASSWGDSTGELFF
>TRBV18|TRBJ2-7
CASSPPDNEQYF
>TRBV7-9|TRBJ2-6
CASDWRSGANVLTF
>TRBV30|TRBJ1-5
CAWNEQGAYQPQHF
>TRBV27|TRBJ2-3
CASSLGTGFISDTQYF
>TRBV19|TRBJ1-6
CASSNQMDSYNSPLHF
>TRBV14|TRBJ2-7
CASSPLDSRDYEQYF
>TRBV21-1|TRBJ2-7
CASGGGGSSHEQYF
>TRBV5-6|TRBJ2-5
CASSLGPRTGIQETQYF
>TRBV5-5|TRBJ2-7
CASSFSPGDYEQYF
>TRBV28|TRBJ2-7
CASNSRGIDGFYEQYF
>TRBV5-4|TRBJ2-3
CASSSGQVYTDTQYF
>TRBV4-1|TRBJ2-1
CASSHIGTSGGNHNEQFF
>TRBV9|TRBJ1-5
CASSSGTGFDGNQPQHF
>TRBV6-4|TRBJ2-7
CASSDLRQDWLREQYF
>TRBV27|TRBJ1-1
CASSSTGGMNTEAFF
>TRBV28|TRBJ2-7
CASSLRSPWSNEQYF
>TRBV5-1|TRBJ1-5
CASSPGGEDQPQHF
>TRBV2|TRBJ1-5
CASSGVGNQPQHF
>TRBV5-6|TRBJ1-5
CASSTGTGSQPQHF
>TRBV5-1|TRBJ2-7
CASSLDGSWGGEQYF
>TRBV13|TRBJ1-3
CASSFRTGAGNTIYF
>TRBV5-1|TRBJ1-2
CASSLPQGSPNYGYTF
>TRBV7-9|TRBJ2-7
CASSLSGSAYEQYF
>TRBV11-2|TRBJ2-5
CASSLDRETQYF
>TRBV5-4|TRBJ2-5
CASSLGTGKETQYF
>TRBV2|TRBJ1-2
CASSEVWDYGYTF
>TRBV2|TRBJ1-5
CASSEFGNQPQHF
>TRBV4-1|TRBJ2-7
CASSQGGPSYEQYF
>TRBV7-8|TRBJ2-7
CASSLDRVDEQYF
>TRBV5-1|TRBJ2-1
CASSLSDEQFF
>TRBV7-2|TRBJ2-7
CASSPRAPYEQYF
>TRBV7-7|TRBJ2-5
CASSLRQQETQYF
>TRBV2|TRBJ2-5
CASSGPGQTERTQYF
>TRBV28|TRBJ2-1
CASSSPSGGNEQFF
>TRBV27|TRBJ2-7
CASSPARVVTTYEQYF
>TRBV16|TRBJ1-1
CASSQTDTGGAEAFF
>TRBV27|TRBJ2-5
CASSTRDRQETQYF
>TRBV2|TRBJ2-7
CASSGETYEQYF
>TRBV11-1|TRBJ1-1
CASSFGYVTLDTEAFF
>TRBV2|TRBJ1-2
CASSQGVAGYTF
>TRBV7-9|TRBJ2-1
CASRGLAGAQTYNEQFF
>TRBV4-3|TRBJ2-3
CASSQLDSSRGDTQYF
>TRBV10-3|TRBJ2-2
CAIRGDTSGRWTGELFF
>TRBV6-5|TRBJ2-7
CASSYGGEGSYEQYF
>TRBV9|TRBJ2-7
CASSVGGSSSYEQYF
>TRBV4-1|TRBJ2-1
CASSHKAGDNYNEQFF
>TRBV6-5|TRBJ2-7
CASSPQGYIPYEQYF
>TRBV27|TRBJ1-2
CASSPRAVHGYTF
>TRBV7-9|TRBJ1-5
CASSLGEGNQPQHF
>TRBV27|TRBJ2-5
CASSLVGWETQYF
>TRBV10-2|TRBJ2-7
CASRSRDRSSYEQYF
>TRBV30|TRBJ1-1
CAWVGTGNTEAFF
>TRBV25-1|TRBJ1-3
CASSESWGENTIYF
>TRBV27|TRBJ1-6
CASSSRGVYNSPLHF
>TRBV28|TRBJ2-7
CASSGGAASYEQYF